The 13 T cell receptor beta chains reported below all come from one sample, sequenced in a study of shared clonotypes between healthy human individuals. The method was immunoSEQ multiplex PCR; TCRdb's version includes in-frame clones alone and lacks a portion of them. The sample has 2 million to 2.5 million clones, 85% to 95% seen once. Sample: naive CD4+ T cells from PBMCs. Stated subset: CD45RA+ positively selected. The receptors stem from a man aged 18 to 30 in good health. Some clones in this sample may be carry-over from other donors' samples.

This chain joins TRBV5-1 and TRBJ2-5, with a tentative D call TRBD2 (7 bases). CDR3 length equals 15 residues. V lost 2 bases and J lost 2, with 13 bases in between. Germline V gene data show CDR1 as SGHRS and CDR2 as YFSETQ. CDR3 amino acids: CASSFGGREQETQYF. The CDR3 DNA is TGCGCCAGCAGCTTCGGGGGGCGGGAGCAAGAGACCCAGTACTTC.

The chain joins TRBV14 to TRBJ2-2, with D perhaps TRBD1 (5 bases). Germline CDR1 reads SGHDN; CDR2 reads FVKESK. V was pared by 3 bases and J by 7 bases, with 18 bases between. The CDR3 is made up of 16 amino acids. The CDR3 DNA reads TGTGCCAGCAGCCATCAGGGCTCCCTGGTTGGCGGGGAGCTGTTTTTT. Translated: CASSHQGSLVGGELFF. Full variable domain (rest looked up from reference TRBV14 and TRBJ2-2): EAGVTQFPSHSVIEKGQTVTLRCDPISGHDNLYWYRRVMGKEIKFLLHFVKESKQDESGMPNNRFLAERTGGTYSTLKVQPAELEDSGVYFCASSHQGSLVGGELFFGEGSRLTVL.

The gene calls are TRBV7-8 and TRBJ2-1; 9 bases match TRBD2. The CDR3 is made up of 18 amino acids. CDR1 and CDR2 from the germline V gene are SGHVS and FQNEAQ. Trimming removed 0 bases from V and 1 base from J; junction bases left unmatched: 7. CDR3 DNA sequence: TGTGCCAGCAGCTTAGCGGGACTAGCCGGGGGATCCTACAATGAGCAGTTCTTC. Protein: CASSLAGLAGGSYNEQFF.

The chain has TRBV18 and TRBJ2-5; D gene uncertain. Trimming pared 4 bases from V and 2 bases from J, leaving 14 bases between. Germline CDR1 KGHSH, CDR2 LQKENI. The CDR3 contains 15 residues. The CDR3 reads CASSLGPGSQETQYF. As DNA, the CDR3 is TGTGCCAGCTCACTCGGACCCGGCTCACAAGAGACCCAGTACTTC.

This clone was seen once. The chain combines TRBV30 with TRBJ2-1, with TRBD1 identical over 9 bases. In germline, CDR1 is GTSNPN, CDR2 SVGIG (reference sequence). Germline trimming cut 0 bases from V and 10 bases from J; bases unmatched to any gene: 7. The length of the CDR3 is 14 residues. The CDR3 nucleotides read TGTGCCTGGAGTGTACAGGGGGCTCTTGGCGAGCAGTTCTTC. It specifies CAWSVQGALGEQFF.

The chain carries TRBV23-1 and TRBJ1-4, with D perhaps matching TRBD1 (5 bases). TRBV23-1 is an open reading frame whose function is uncertain. This CDR3 has 17 residues. Trimming took off 0 bases at V and 4 bases at J, with 15 bases between the two ends. CDR3 protein: CASSQSAGRRYNEKLFF. The CDR3 region has the DNA TGCGCCAGCAGTCAATCAGCAGGGAGAAGATATAATGAAAAACTGTTTTTT.

V and J are TRBV9 and TRBJ2-5, with D uncertain. CDR1 is SGDLS, CDR2 YYNGEE, per germline. The CDR3 extends over 14 amino acids. The V end was cut by 2 bases, the J end by 5 bases, with 13 bases between. The CDR3 region is CASSVDPKSETQYF. For the CDR3, the DNA is TGTGCCAGCAGCGTCGACCCAAAGAGTGAGACCCAGTACTTC.

V gene TRBV6-5 combines with J gene TRBJ2-1, with no clear D. V lost 8 bases and J lost 7, with 15 bases in between. Germline V lookup: CDR1 MNHEY, CDR2 SVGAGI. The CDR3 consists of 13 residues. CDR3 in amino acids: CASLNRMGNEQFF. CDR3 in DNA: TGTGCCAGCCTCAACCGAATGGGAAATGAGCAGTTCTTC.

In this sample, this clone turned up once. The CDR3 loop is CAWSAGVDGELFF. The CDR3 DNA reads as TGTGCCTGGAGTGCAGGGGTCGACGGGGAGCTGTTTTTT. The chain carries TRBV30 and TRBJ2-2; TRBD1 might be the D (6 bases). V was trimmed by 1 base and J by 7 bases, leaving 10 bases between them. Germline lookup yields CDR1 GTSNPN and CDR2 SVGIG (reference sequence). The CDR3 length is 13 residues.

The rearrangement links TRBV7-9 to TRBJ2-1; D call uncertain. The V gene lost 2 bases and the J gene lost 7 bases, with 12 bases spanning the gap. Germline-derived CDR1 and CDR2 are SEHNR and FQNEAQ (reference sequence). The length of the CDR3 is 14 residues. CDR3 DNA sequence: TGTGCCAGCAGCTTACTTCTCTTCGGGAATGAGCAGTTCTTC. Its translation is CASSLLLFGNEQFF.

The chain employs TRBV9 and TRBJ2-7; D gene unclear. Trimming took off 0 bases at V and 2 bases at J, with 9 bases between the two ends. In germline, CDR1 is SGDLS, CDR2 YYNGEE. The CDR3 extends over 14 amino acids. The CDR3 bases are TGTGCCAGCAGCGTAGGGATAGGAACCTACGAGCAGTACTTC. Its protein is CASSVGIGTYEQYF.

The CDR3 DNA reads as TGTGCCAGCAGTATTCCACAGGGTAACACTGAAGCTTTCTTT. It encodes CASSIPQGNTEAFF. The chain couples TRBV28 to TRBJ1-1, with D possibly TRBD1 on 6 matching bases. The germline V gene encodes CDR1 MDHEN and CDR2 SYDVKM. This CDR3 has 14 amino acids. V was shortened by 5 bases and J by 2 bases, with 12 bases between the two germline ends.

The V call is TRBV5-8, the J call TRBJ2-3, with D possibly matching TRBD1 (5 bases). The CDR3 spans 14 residues. Germline CDR1 and CDR2: SGHTS and YDEGEE. Trimming cost V 1 base and J 2 bases, with 8 bases left between them. CDR3 DNA sequence: TGTGCCAGCAGCTTGAGACAGTCCACAGATACGCAGTATTTT. Translation: CASSLRQSTDTQYF.